This T cell receptor beta chain was recorded in a study of blood T cell repertoires in COVID-19. Across the whole study: T cells, B-cell-depleted T cells, or PBMCs provided the cDNA or gDNA that served as material.

Per the authors' pipeline: Counts of nucleated cells, estimated from reference gene primer amplification, were obtained. Clones were read by immunoSEQ multiplex PCR, and TCRdb kept only the in-frame ones, dropping some. Clone size and the V and J calls come from that table; the DNA yielded D and trimming. The sample records approximately 220,000 clones, around four fifths being singletons. Germline lookup yields CDR1 MDHEN and CDR2 SYDVKM. The V and J ends lost 2 bases and 4 bases respectively, with 11 bases between them. The CDR3 length is 14 residues. The sequence was collected from a woman aged 50 to 60 with acute or convalescent COVID-19. V is TRBV28 and J is TRBJ1-1; no definite D call. Source material: peripheral blood. CDR3 bases: TGTGCCAGCAGTTTAGTGTCGGGGTCCACTGAAGCTTTCTTT. Protein sequence: CASSLVSGSTEAFF.